This entry lists 18 T cell receptor beta chains sequenced from one sample in a study of T-cell reconstitution after alpha-beta-depleted transplantation in children. During its preparation, the TCRbeta library received unique molecular identifiers. TCRdb processed the PCR reads anew with MiXCR; each CDR3 protein has one entry. This sample has around 530,000 distinct CDR3 sequences; 30% to 35% occur once, and the top ten carry 2.4%. This sample comprised PBMCs from the stem cell graft donor, obtained from the stem cell graft. The receptors shown here come from a human donor who donated a stem cell graft to a child with aplastic anemia.

In this sample, this clonotype turned up a few times. The chain is built from TRBV7-6 and TRBJ2-2, with 7 positions matching TRBD2. Trimming cost V 4 bases and J 3 bases; bases outside gene matches: 5. Germline V gene sequence: CDR1 SGHVS, CDR2 FNYEAQ. The CDR3 sequence is 15 residues long. The CDR3 DNA is TGTGCCAGCAGCTCCGAGCGGGGTCACACCGGGGAGCTGTTTTTT. Translation: CASSSERGHTGELFF.

This chain joins TRBV5-4 and TRBJ2-1; D is unclear. The V gene's germline CDR1 is SGHNT and CDR2 YYREEE (reference sequence). This CDR3 region has 15 residues. Trimming removed 1 base at V and 7 bases at J, with 15 bases between. CDR3 region: CASSLSRVWGNEQFF. As DNA, the CDR3 is TGTGCCAGCAGCTTGTCTAGGGTGTGGGGAAATGAGCAGTTCTTC. Together with reference TRBV5-4 and TRBJ2-1, the CDR3 gives the full variable domain: ETGVTQSPTHLIKTRGQQVTLRCSSQSGHNTVSWYQQALGQGPQFIFQYYREEENGRGNFPPRFSGLQFPNYSSELNVNALELDDSALYLCASSLSRVWGNEQFFGPGTRLTVL.

This clonotype was seen only a few times. The rearrangement joins TRBV5-1 to TRBJ2-7; the match to TRBD1 covers 9 bases. This CDR3 is 15 amino acids long. J gave up 3 bases and V 1 base, and 5 bases lay outside the gene matches. Looked up from germline, CDR1 is SGHRS and CDR2 is YFSETQ. The CDR3 sequence is CASSLSTTGGYEQYF. CDR3 bases: TGCGCCAGCAGCTTGTCCACGACAGGGGGCTACGAGCAGTACTTC.

This chain uses TRBV4-3 with TRBJ1-1; D is unclear. CDR1 is LGHNA and CDR2 is YSLEER in the germline V gene. Trimming shortened V by 0 bases and J by 1 base, and 9 bases separated the two germline ends. The CDR3 runs to 15 residues. CDR3 residues: CASSQEGFGNTEAFF. CDR3 DNA: TGCGCCAGCAGCCAAGAAGGATTCGGGAACACTGAAGCTTTCTTT.

The chain couples TRBV5-1 to TRBJ2-7, with TRBD2 matching over 8 bases. With V trimmed by 3 bases and J by 0 bases, 8 bases remained unmatched. CDR3 size: 16 residues. The V gene's germline CDR1 is SGHRS and CDR2 YFSETQ. The CDR3 region has the DNA TGCGCCAGCAGCTCAACTAGCGGTGTGACCTCCTACGAGCAGTACTTC. Translation: CASSSTSGVTSYEQYF.

This clonotype has a single count. The rearrangement links TRBV11-2 to TRBJ2-3; TRBD2 matches 7 bases. The trim removed 1 base at V and 2 bases at J, leaving 12 bases unmatched. This CDR3 comprises 18 residues. CDR1 is SGHAT, CDR2 FQNNGV, per germline. The CDR3 sequence: CASSLVRLAGGATDTQYF. The CDR3 DNA follows: TGTGCCAGCAGCTTAGTGAGACTAGCCGGAGGGGCCACAGATACGCAGTATTTT.

The chain has TRBV7-2 and TRBJ2-2; TRBD2 matches 11 bases. V dropped 1 base and J dropped 4; count of bases not matched to a gene: 2. Germline V gives CDR1 SGHTA, CDR2 FQGNSA. The CDR3 runs 16 residues. The CDR3 nucleotides read TGTGCCAGCAGCTTAGGACTAGCGGGACTCACCGGGGAGCTGTTTTTT. Residues: CASSLGLAGLTGELFF.

The gene calls are TRBV20-1 and TRBJ2-2; D unclear. This CDR3 comprises 16 residues. Trimming cost V 0 bases and J 2 bases, with 13 bases left between them. Germline V CDR1 and CDR2: DFQATT, SNEGSKA (reference sequence). The CDR3 DNA reads TGCAGTGCTAGAGATCCCCGTCGCGGAAACACCGGGGAGCTGTTTTTT. It codes for CSARDPRRGNTGELFF.

The chain joins TRBV7-6 to TRBJ1-2; 8 positions match TRBD1. CDR1 is SGHVS and CDR2 is FNYEAQ in the germline V gene. V lost 5 bases and J lost 11; bases outside the gene matches: 10. CDR3 length: 13 amino acids. Written as DNA, the CDR3 is TGTGCCAGCAGCCCTGGGGACAGGAGGGAGTACACCTTC. Encoded protein: CASSPGDRREYTF.

This chain links TRBV29-1 with TRBJ1-2, with 9 bases identical to TRBD1. Trimming removed 6 bases from V and 2 bases from J; junction bases left unmatched: 7. The CDR3 extends over 14 amino acids. Germline assignment: CDR1 SQVTM and CDR2 ANQGSEA. The CDR3 reads CSVATGGLNYGYTF. In DNA form, the CDR3 reads TGCAGCGTCGCTACAGGGGGCCTCAACTATGGCTACACCTTC.

This clonotype came up a few times. The chain recombines TRBV12-3 or TRBV12-4 with TRBJ2-1; D gene uncertain. V was pared by 7 bases and J by 9 bases, with 13 bases between. CDR3 length equals 12 residues. CDR3 sequence: CASTPSVREQFF. CDR3 sequence (DNA): TGTGCCAGCACCCCGAGTGTGCGTGAGCAGTTCTTC.

This clonotype was recorded a few times. The rearrangement joins TRBV7-2 to TRBJ1-2; no reliable D call. The CDR3 covers 13 residues. Looked up from germline, CDR1 is SGHTA and CDR2 is FQGNSA. V was trimmed by 2 bases and J by 4 bases, leaving 8 bases between them. CDR3: CASSLSSTYGYTF. In DNA, the CDR3 is TGTGCCAGCAGCTTATCTTCAACCTATGGCTACACCTTC. Using reference TRBV7-2 and TRBJ1-2 for the parts outside the CDR3, the full variable domain is GAGVSQSPSNKVTEKGKDVELRCDPISGHTALYWYRQSLGQGLEFLIYFQGNSAPDKSGLPSDRFSAERTGGSVSTLTIQRTQQEDSAVYLCASSLSSTYGYTFGSGTRLTVV.

The table lists this clonotype with a few counts. The genes are TRBV12-3 or TRBV12-4 and TRBJ1-3; weak D call: TRBD1 (6 bases). The V end lost 7 bases, the J end lost 2 bases, and 21 bases lay between the germline ends. The CDR3 has 17 amino acids. DNA for the CDR3: TGTGCCAGCATCCCCAGGACGGGGGCCAGGACTGGAAACACCATATATTTT. Its protein product is CASIPRTGARTGNTIYF.

This clonotype has just one count. This chain uses TRBV6-2 or TRBV6-3 with TRBJ1-6, with a tentative D call TRBD1 (5 bases). With 5 bases removed from V and 6 bases from J, the gap between germline ends came to 14 bases. This CDR3 has 15 residues. Germline lookup yields CDR1 MNHEY and CDR2 SVGEGT. This CDR3 reads CASSRTKGSNSPLHF. The DNA of the CDR3 is TGTGCCAGCAGTCGGACAAAAGGGTCTAATTCACCCCTCCACTTT.

V usage is TRBV30 and J usage is TRBJ1-2; 7 bases line up with TRBD1. The germline V gene has CDR1 GTSNPN and CDR2 SVGIG (reference sequence). The CDR3 sequence is 13 residues long. V lost 2 bases to trimming and J lost 8 bases; unmatched junction nucleotides: 8. The CDR3 coding sequence is TGTGCCTGGAGTATACAGGGGTTGGGAGGCTACACCTTC. It is translated as CAWSIQGLGGYTF.

The rearrangement uses TRBV20-1 and TRBJ1-3; D possibly corresponds to TRBD1 (6 bases). CDR1 DFQATT and CDR2 SNEGSKA come from the germline V gene (reference sequence). V dropped 4 bases and J dropped 4 bases, with 14 bases sitting between them. This CDR3 spans 14 amino acids. This CDR3 reads CSAIRGASGNTIYF. In nucleotides, the CDR3 is TGCAGTGCTATAAGGGGGGCTTCAGGAAACACCATATATTTT.

In this sample, this clonotype turned up a few times. The chain combines TRBV12-3 or TRBV12-4 with TRBJ2-2, with 13 nucleotides matching TRBD2. The CDR3 is 17 residues long. Trimming cost V 5 bases and J 2 bases; bases outside gene matches: 5. The CDR3 DNA is TGTGCCAGCAGTAGGTGGGGACTAGCGGGAAACACCGGGGAGCTGTTTTTT. Translated, it gives CASSRWGLAGNTGELFF.

This clonotype has more than one count but fewer than ten. The chain couples TRBV12-3 or TRBV12-4 to TRBJ1-3, with D perhaps matching TRBD1 (5 bases). This CDR3 spans 15 amino acids. V was shortened by 3 bases and J by 4 bases, with 13 bases between the two germline ends. Here the CDR3 DNA reads TGTGCCAGCAGTTTGGGGCCAGAGGGGGGAAACACCATATATTTT. Translated, it gives CASSLGPEGGNTIYF.